These 9 T cell receptor beta chains share one sample of origin, sequenced in a study of blood T cell repertoires in COVID-19. Generated by immunoSEQ multiplex PCR, the TCRdb table keeps only in-frame clones and is missing some. This repertoire shows 170,000 or so clones, roughly 77% found once; its top ten account for 6.5%. Sequenced: peripheral blood. The origin of the receptors is a man between 65 and 80 years old with active or convalescent COVID-19.

The chain uses TRBV6-5 and TRBJ2-5; 8 bases align to TRBD2. Germline lookup yields CDR1 MNHEY and CDR2 SVGAGI. The CDR3 is 13 residues long. V was clipped by 5 bases and J by 4 bases; unmatched bases: 3. Here the CDR3 reads CASSTRGVETQYF. CDR3 in DNA: TGTGCCAGCAGTACGCGGGGGGTAGAGACCCAGTACTTC.

The gene calls are TRBV19 and TRBJ2-7; TRBD1 might be the D (5 bases). CDR3 length: 11 residues. The germline V gene encodes CDR1 LNHDA and CDR2 SQIVND (reference sequence). Trimming took off 9 bases at V and 5 bases at J, with 11 bases between the two ends. This CDR3 reads CASRVGNEQYF. The CDR3 region has the DNA TGTGCCAGCAGGGTGGGGAACGAGCAGTACTTC.

The chain couples TRBV29-1 to TRBJ1-5; no firm D call. The germline gives CDR1 SQVTM, CDR2 ANQGSEA. V was clipped by 7 bases and J by 3 bases, with 10 bases between them. The CDR3 is 12 amino acids. The CDR3 loop is CSASSLNQPQHF. The CDR3 DNA follows: TGCAGCGCCTCGAGTCTCAATCAGCCCCAGCATTTT.

This clone was observed a handful of times. The DNA for the CDR3 is TGTGCCAGCAGTCATACACTAGATAACTATGGCTACACCTTC. It translates to CASSHTLDNYGYTF. This sequence joins TRBV6-5 and TRBJ1-2; D gene unclear. Trimming took off 5 bases at V and 1 base at J, with 11 bases between the two ends. This CDR3 contains 14 residues. The germline V gene has CDR1 MNHEY and CDR2 SVGAGI.

V and J are TRBV6-5 and TRBJ2-7; a weak D match, TRBD2 (6 bases). This CDR3 region has 14 residues. V dropped 6 bases and J dropped 0 bases, with 12 bases sitting between them. Germline CDR1 and CDR2: MNHEY and SVGAGI. The DNA for the CDR3 is TGTGCCAGCAGCGGGGGAATCCTCTCCTACGAGCAGTACTTC. Its protein product is CASSGGILSYEQYF.

The chain links TRBV10-3 to TRBJ2-7; 9 bases line up with TRBD1. The CDR3 covers 15 residues. The junction had 10 bases not matched to a gene; V was cut back by 7 bases and J by 3 bases. The germline gives CDR1 ENHRY, CDR2 SYGVKD. CDR3 in amino acids: CAINGPGQGNYEQYF. CDR3 nucleotides: TGTGCCATCAACGGACCGGGACAGGGAAACTACGAGCAGTACTTC.

This chain links TRBV7-9 with TRBJ2-3, with 13 bases aligning to TRBD2. CDR1 SEHNR and CDR2 FQNEAQ come from the germline V gene (reference sequence). Trimming took 5 bases from V and 4 from J; bases not matched to a gene: 0. The CDR3 consists of 14 residues. The CDR3 bases are TGTGCCAGCAGCACTAGCGGGAGGGCAGATACGCAGTATTTT. It yields the protein CASSTSGRADTQYF. The full variable domain, rest sourced from reference TRBV7-9 and TRBJ2-3, is DTGVSQNPRHKITKRGQNVTFRCDPISEHNRLYWYRQTLGQGPEFLTYFQNEAQLEKSRLLSDRFSAERPKGSFSTLEIQRTEQGDSAMYLCASSTSGRADTQYFGPGTRLTVL.

In the case of this clone: Different DNA sequences within this sample yield the same CDR3. J is TRBJ2-5 and V is TRBV7-2, with 13 bases aligning to TRBD2. Germline loops: CDR1 SGHTA, CDR2 FQGNSA. This CDR3 is built from 15 residues. V shed 5 bases and J 4 bases; nucleotides not matched to a gene: 4. This CDR3 reads CASSLLAGGRETQYF. Written as DNA, the CDR3 is TGTGCCAGCAGCCTACTAGCGGGGGGGCGAGAGACCCAGTACTTC. The variable domain in full, with the rest retrieved from reference TRBV7-2 and TRBJ2-5, is GAGVSQSPSNKVTEKGKDVELRCDPISGHTALYWYRQSLGQGLEFLIYFQGNSAPDKSGLPSDRFSAERTGGSVSTLTIQRTQQEDSAVYLCASSLLAGGRETQYFGPGTRLLVL.

The V gene is TRBV4-1, the J gene TRBJ2-5; 8 nucleotides match TRBD1. V lost 3 bases and J lost 5; bases outside the gene matches: 11. CDR1 is MGHRA, CDR2 YSYEKL, per germline. This CDR3 contains 16 residues. The CDR3 loop reads CASSHLGQGNWETQYF. CDR3 sequence (DNA): TGCGCCAGCAGCCATCTTGGACAGGGAAATTGGGAGACCCAGTACTTC.